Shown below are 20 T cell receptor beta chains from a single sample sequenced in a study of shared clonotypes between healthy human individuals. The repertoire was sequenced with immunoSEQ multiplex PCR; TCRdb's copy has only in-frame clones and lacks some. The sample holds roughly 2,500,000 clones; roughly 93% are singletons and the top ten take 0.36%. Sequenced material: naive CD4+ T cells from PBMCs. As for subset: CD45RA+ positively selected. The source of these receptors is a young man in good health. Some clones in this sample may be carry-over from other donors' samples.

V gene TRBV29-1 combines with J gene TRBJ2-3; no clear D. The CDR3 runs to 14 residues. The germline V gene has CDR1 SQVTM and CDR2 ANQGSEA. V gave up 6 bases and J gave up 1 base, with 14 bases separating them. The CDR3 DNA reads TGCAGCGTCCGATCCCGGAGCGGCACAGATACGCAGTATTTT. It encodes CSVRSRSGTDTQYF.

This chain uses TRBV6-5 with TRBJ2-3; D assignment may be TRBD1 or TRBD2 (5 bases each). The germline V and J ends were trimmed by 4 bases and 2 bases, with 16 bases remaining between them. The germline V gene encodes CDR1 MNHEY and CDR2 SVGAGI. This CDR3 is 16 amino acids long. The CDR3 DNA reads TGTGCCAGCAGTTTAGCTCCGGGACCGTACACAGATACGCAGTATTTT. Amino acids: CASSLAPGPYTDTQYF.

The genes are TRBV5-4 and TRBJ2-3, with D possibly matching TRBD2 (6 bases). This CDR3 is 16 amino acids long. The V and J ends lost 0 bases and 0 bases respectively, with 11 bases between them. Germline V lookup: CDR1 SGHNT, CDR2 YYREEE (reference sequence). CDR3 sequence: CASSLDPSVSTDTQYF. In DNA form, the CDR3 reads TGTGCCAGCAGCTTGGATCCTAGCGTCAGCACAGATACGCAGTATTTT.

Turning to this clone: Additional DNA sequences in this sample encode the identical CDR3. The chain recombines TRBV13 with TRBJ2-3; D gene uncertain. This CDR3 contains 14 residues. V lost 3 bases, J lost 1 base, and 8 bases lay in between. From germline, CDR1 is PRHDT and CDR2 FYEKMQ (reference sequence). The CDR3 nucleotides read TGTGCCAGCAGCTTGGCCCGGGGCACAGATACGCAGTATTTT. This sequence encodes CASSLARGTDTQYF.

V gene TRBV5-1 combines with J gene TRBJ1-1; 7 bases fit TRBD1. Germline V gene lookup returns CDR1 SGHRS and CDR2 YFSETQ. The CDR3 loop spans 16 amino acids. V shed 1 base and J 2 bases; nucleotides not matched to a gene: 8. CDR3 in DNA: TGCGCCAGCAGCTTGCCCGGGACAGCACGAAACACTGAAGCTTTCTTT. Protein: CASSLPGTARNTEAFF.

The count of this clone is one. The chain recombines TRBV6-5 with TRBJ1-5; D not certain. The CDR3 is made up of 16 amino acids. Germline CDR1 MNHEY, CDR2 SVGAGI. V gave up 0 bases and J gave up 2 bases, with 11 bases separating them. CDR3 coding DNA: TGTGCCAGCAGTTACTCGATCCCTGGTCGCAATCAGCCCCAGCATTTT. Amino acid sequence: CASSYSIPGRNQPQHF.

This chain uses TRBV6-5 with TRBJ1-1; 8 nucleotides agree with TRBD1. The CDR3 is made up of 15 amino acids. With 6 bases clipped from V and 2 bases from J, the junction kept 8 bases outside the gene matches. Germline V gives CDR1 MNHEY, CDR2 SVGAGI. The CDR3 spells CASRAAGGLNTEAFF. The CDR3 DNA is TGTGCCAGCAGGGCGGCAGGGGGCCTCAACACTGAAGCTTTCTTT.

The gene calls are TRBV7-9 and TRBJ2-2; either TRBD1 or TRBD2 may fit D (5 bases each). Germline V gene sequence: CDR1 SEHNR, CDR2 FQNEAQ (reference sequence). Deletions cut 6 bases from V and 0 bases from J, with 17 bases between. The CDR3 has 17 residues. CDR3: CASSLRDGYPNTGELFF. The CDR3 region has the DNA TGTGCCAGCAGTCTCCGGGACGGCTACCCGAACACCGGGGAGCTGTTTTTT.

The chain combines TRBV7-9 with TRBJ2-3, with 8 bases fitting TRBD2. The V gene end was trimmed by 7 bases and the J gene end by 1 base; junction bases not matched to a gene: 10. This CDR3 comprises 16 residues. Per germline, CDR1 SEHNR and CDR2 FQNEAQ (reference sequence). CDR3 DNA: TGTGCCAGCACCCCGGGGCCCGGGGGGGGCACAGATACGCAGTATTTT. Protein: CASTPGPGGGTDTQYF.

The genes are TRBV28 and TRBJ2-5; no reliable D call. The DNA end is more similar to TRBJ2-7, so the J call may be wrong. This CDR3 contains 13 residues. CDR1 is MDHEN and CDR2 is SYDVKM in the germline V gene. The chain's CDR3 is CASSSIQSYEQYF. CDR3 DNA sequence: TGTGCCAGCAGTTCAATACAGTCCTACGAGCAGTACTTC.

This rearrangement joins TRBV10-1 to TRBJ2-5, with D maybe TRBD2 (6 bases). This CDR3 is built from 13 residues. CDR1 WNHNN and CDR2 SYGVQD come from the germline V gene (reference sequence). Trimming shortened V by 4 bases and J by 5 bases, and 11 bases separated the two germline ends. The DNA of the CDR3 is TGCGCCAGCAGTGGAGGGGAGGACGAGACCCAGTACTTC. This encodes CASSGGEDETQYF.

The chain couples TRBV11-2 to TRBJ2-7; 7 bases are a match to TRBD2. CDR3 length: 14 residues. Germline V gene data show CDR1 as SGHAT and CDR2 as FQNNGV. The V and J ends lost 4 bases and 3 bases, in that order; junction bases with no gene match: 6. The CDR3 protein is CASSSNREDYEQYF. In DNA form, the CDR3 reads TGTGCCAGCAGCTCAAATCGGGAGGACTACGAGCAGTACTTC.

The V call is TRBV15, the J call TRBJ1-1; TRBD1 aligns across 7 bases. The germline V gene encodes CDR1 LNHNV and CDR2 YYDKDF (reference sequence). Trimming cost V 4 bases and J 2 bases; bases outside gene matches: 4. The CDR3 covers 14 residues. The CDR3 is CATSNYRGNTEAFF. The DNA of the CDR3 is TGTGCCACCAGCAACTACAGGGGCAACACTGAAGCTTTCTTT.

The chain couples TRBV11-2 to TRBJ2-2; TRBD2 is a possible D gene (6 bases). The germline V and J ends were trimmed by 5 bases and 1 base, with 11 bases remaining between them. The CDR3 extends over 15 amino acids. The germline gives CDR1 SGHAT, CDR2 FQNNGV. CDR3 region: CASSRGTVNTGELFF. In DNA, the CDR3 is TGTGCCAGCAGCCGCGGGACCGTGAACACCGGGGAGCTGTTTTTT.

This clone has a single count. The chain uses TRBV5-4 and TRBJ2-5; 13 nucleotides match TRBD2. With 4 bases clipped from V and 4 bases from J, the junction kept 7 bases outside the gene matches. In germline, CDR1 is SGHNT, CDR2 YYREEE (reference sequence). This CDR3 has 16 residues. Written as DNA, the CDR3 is TGTGCCAGCAGCCCAAGGACTAGCGGGAGTGTAGAGACCCAGTACTTC. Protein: CASSPRTSGSVETQYF.

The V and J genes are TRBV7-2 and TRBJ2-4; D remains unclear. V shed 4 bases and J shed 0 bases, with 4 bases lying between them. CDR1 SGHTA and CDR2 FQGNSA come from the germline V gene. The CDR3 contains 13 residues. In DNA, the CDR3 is TGTGCCAGCAGCTGGATAGCCAAAAACATTCAGTACTTC. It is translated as CASSWIAKNIQYF.

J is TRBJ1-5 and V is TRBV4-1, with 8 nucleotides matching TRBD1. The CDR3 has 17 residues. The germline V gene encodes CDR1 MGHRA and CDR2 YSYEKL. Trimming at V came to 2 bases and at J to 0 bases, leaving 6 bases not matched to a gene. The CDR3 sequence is CASSQRTGIYSNQPQHF. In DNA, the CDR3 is TGCGCCAGCAGCCAAAGGACAGGGATTTATAGCAATCAGCCCCAGCATTTT.

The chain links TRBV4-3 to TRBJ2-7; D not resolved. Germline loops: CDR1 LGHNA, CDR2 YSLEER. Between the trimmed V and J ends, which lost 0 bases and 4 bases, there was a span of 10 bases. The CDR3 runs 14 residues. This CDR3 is CASSQDYGHYEQYF. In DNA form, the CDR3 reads TGCGCCAGCAGCCAAGATTACGGGCATTACGAGCAGTACTTC.

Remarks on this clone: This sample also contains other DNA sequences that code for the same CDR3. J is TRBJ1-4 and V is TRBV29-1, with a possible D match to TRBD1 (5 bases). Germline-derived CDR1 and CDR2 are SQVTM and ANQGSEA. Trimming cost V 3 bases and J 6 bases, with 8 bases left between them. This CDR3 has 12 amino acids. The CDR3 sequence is CSVEGGDEKLFF. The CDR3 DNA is TGCAGCGTTGAGGGGGGGGATGAAAAACTGTTTTTT.

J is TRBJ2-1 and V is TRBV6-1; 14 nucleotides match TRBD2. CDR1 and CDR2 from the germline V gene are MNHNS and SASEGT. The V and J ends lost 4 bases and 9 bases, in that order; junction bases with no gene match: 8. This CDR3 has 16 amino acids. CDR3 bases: TGTGCCAGCAGTGGACTAGCGGGGGGGGCGTTGGGTGAGCAGTTCTTC. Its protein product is CASSGLAGGALGEQFF.